The 8 T cell receptor beta chains below were found in one sample sequenced in a study of T cell responses to AZD1222 COVID-19 vaccine. TCRdb's copy holds only in-frame clones and misses some; the assay was immunoSEQ multiplex PCR. Of 200,000 to 300,000 clones in the sample, approximately 95% were seen once. Sequencing used peripheral blood, obtained on day 0 of AZD1222 vaccination. All receptors derive from an adult in good health.

The V gene is TRBV2, the J gene TRBJ1-6; tentatively, D is TRBD1 (5 bases). CDR1 and CDR2 (germline): SNHLY, FYNNEI. V was pared by 1 base and J by 7 bases, with 8 bases between. The CDR3 covers 14 residues. The CDR3, as DNA: TGTGCCAGCAGTGAAGACAGGACCAATTCACCCCTCCACTTT. Protein: CASSEDRTNSPLHF.

The chain uses TRBV2 and TRBJ1-2, with unresolved D. Per the germline V gene, CDR1 is SNHLY and CDR2 is FYNNEI. Between the trimmed V and J ends, which lost 2 bases and 2 bases, there was a span of 9 bases. The CDR3 contains 14 residues. The CDR3 reads CASSEWVGNYGYTF. The CDR3 nucleotides are TGTGCCAGCAGTGAATGGGTAGGGAACTATGGCTACACCTTC.

The gene calls are TRBV19 and TRBJ2-3; D call uncertain. Per the germline V gene, CDR1 is LNHDA and CDR2 is SQIVND (reference sequence). Trimming removed 5 bases from V and 6 bases from J, with 12 bases in between. The length of the CDR3 is 13 residues. CDR3 DNA sequence: TGTGCCAGTAGTTGGAGAACTGCCGATACGCAGTATTTT. Its translation is CASSWRTADTQYF. The full variable domain, rest sourced from reference TRBV19 and TRBJ2-3, is DGGITQSPKYLFRKEGQNVTLSCEQNLNHDAMYWYRQDPGQGLRLIYYSQIVNDFQKGDIAEGYSVSREKKESFPLTVTSAQKNPTAFYLCASSWRTADTQYFGPGTRLTVL.

This clone has only a few counts. V and J are TRBV3-1 (or the pseudogene TRBV3-2) and TRBJ1-6, with unresolved D. The ends were cut back, 4 bases at V and 14 bases at J, with 9 bases in the middle. Germline V gives CDR1 LGHDT, CDR2 YNNKEL (reference sequence). CDR3 length equals 11 residues. For the CDR3, the DNA is TGTGCCAGCAGCCTCACAAAATCCCTCCACTTT. Translating it yields CASSLTKSLHF.

V gene TRBV3-1 (or the pseudogene TRBV3-2) combines with J gene TRBJ1-1, with D hard to call. Looked up from germline, CDR1 is LGHDT and CDR2 is YNNKEL (reference sequence). The CDR3 loop spans 12 amino acids. Trimming stripped 7 bases from V and 2 bases from J, with 8 bases between. CDR3 DNA: TGTGCCAGCACCCGGGATAACACTGAAGCTTTCTTT. Protein sequence: CASTRDNTEAFF.

The J gene is TRBJ1-5, the V gene TRBV5-1; tentative D call: TRBD1 (5 bases). Germline V lookup: CDR1 SGHRS, CDR2 YFSETQ. The CDR3 has 14 residues. V shed 0 bases and J shed 4 bases, with 8 bases lying between them. The CDR3 reads CASSLEGPNQPQHF. The CDR3 region has the DNA TGCGCCAGCAGCTTGGAGGGGCCAAATCAGCCCCAGCATTTT.

The V and J genes are TRBV5-1 and TRBJ2-3, with 12 bases identical to TRBD2. J was trimmed by 3 bases and V by 4 bases; bases with no gene match: 6. CDR1 SGHRS and CDR2 YFSETQ come from the germline V gene. The length of the CDR3 is 16 residues. CDR3 amino acids: CASSKLAGGGTDTQYF. In nucleotides, the CDR3 is TGCGCCAGCAGCAAACTAGCGGGAGGCGGGACAGATACGCAGTATTTT. The full variable domain, its missing parts supplied by reference TRBV5-1 and TRBJ2-3, is KAGVTQTPRYLIKTRGQQVTLSCSPISGHRSVSWYQQTPGQGLQFLFEYFSETQRNKGNFPGRFSGRQFSNSRSEMNVSTLELGDSALYLCASSKLAGGGTDTQYFGPGTRLTVL.

The chain has TRBV19 and TRBJ2-5; D unresolved. Germline V lookup: CDR1 LNHDA, CDR2 SQIVND (reference sequence). With 0 bases removed from V and 1 base from J, the gap between germline ends came to 6 bases. CDR3 length: 14 amino acids. DNA for the CDR3: TGTGCCAGTAGTATAGATCTTTTCCAAGAGACCCAGTACTTC. Amino acid sequence: CASSIDLFQETQYF.